What follows are 3 T cell receptor beta chains derived from one specimen sequenced in a study of blood T cells in healthy people across ages. For the second PCR, which ran for roughly 6 to 12 cycles, a sample-barcoded 5' primer and a J-beta primer mix were used. TCRdb called the 5' RACE reads again in MiXCR, with one record for every CDR3 protein. The table includes more than 650,000 distinct CDR3 sequences, approximately 53% detected once. The sequenced sample consisted of blood. The receptors come from a man of 80 years or more in good health.

V and J are TRBV9 and TRBJ2-3, with TRBD2 matching 12 bases. From germline, CDR1 is SGDLS and CDR2 YYNGEE. The CDR3 is 15 residues long. V shed 3 bases, J shed 2 bases, and the junction held 1 base outside the gene matches. Written as DNA, the CDR3 is TGTGCCAGCAGCGCTAGCGGGAGGGCCACAGATACGCAGTATTTT. Protein sequence: CASSASGRATDTQYF.

This clonotype was recorded a few times. The genes are TRBV2 and TRBJ1-5, with D unresolved. The CDR3 has 14 residues. CDR1 SNHLY and CDR2 FYNNEI come from the germline V gene. Trimming took off 0 bases at V and 4 bases at J, with 7 bases between the two ends. The CDR3 coding sequence is TGTGCCAGCAGTGAAGCGGAGGAGAATCAGCCCCAGCATTTT. Amino acid sequence: CASSEAEENQPQHF.

The J gene is TRBJ2-7, the V gene TRBV29-1; 8 nucleotides align to TRBD1. Per germline, CDR1 SQVTM and CDR2 ANQGSEA. Trimming removed 6 bases from V and 5 bases from J; junction bases left unmatched: 15. There are 15 residues in the CDR3. The CDR3 reads CSVTSRTGKSDEQYF. DNA for the CDR3: TGCAGCGTCACAAGCCGGACAGGGAAATCGGACGAGCAGTACTTC.